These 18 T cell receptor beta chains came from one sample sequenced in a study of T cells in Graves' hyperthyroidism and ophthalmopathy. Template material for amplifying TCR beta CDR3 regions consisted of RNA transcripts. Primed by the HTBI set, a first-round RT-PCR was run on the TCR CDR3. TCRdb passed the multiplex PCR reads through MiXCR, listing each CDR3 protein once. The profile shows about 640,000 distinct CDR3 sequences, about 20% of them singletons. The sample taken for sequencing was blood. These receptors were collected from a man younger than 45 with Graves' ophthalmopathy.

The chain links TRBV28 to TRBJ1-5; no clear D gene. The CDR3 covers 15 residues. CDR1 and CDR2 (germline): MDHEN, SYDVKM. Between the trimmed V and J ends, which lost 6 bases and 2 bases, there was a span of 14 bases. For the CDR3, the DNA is TGTGCCAGCAGGGGGATCCAGAATGGCAATCAGCCCCAGCATTTT. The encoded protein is CASRGIQNGNQPQHF.

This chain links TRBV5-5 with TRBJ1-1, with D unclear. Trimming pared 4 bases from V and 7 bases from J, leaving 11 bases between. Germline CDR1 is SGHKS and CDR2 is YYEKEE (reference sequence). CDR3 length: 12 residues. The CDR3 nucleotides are TGTGCCAGCAGCATGGGCGGCATTGAAGCTTTCTTT. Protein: CASSMGGIEAFF.

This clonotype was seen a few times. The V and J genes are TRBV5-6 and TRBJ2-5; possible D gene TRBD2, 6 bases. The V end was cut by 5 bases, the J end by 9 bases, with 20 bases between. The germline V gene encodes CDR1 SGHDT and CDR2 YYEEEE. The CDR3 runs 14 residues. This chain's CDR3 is CASRSAGTPTPQYF. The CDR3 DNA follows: TGTGCCAGCAGATCGGCCGGGACTCCGACGCCCCAGTACTTC.

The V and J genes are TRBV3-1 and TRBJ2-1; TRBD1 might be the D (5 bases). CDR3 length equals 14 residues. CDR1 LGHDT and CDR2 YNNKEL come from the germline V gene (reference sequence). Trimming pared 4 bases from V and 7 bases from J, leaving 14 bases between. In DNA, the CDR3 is TGTGCCAGCAGCCCCCCCCGCAGGACAAATGAGCAGTTCTTC. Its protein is CASSPPRRTNEQFF.

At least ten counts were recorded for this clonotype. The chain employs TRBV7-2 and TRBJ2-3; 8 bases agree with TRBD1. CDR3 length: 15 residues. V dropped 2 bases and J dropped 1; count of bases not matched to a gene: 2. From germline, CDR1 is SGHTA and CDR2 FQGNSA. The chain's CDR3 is CASSLQGARTDTQYF. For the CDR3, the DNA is TGTGCCAGCAGCTTACAGGGGGCGCGCACAGATACGCAGTATTTT.

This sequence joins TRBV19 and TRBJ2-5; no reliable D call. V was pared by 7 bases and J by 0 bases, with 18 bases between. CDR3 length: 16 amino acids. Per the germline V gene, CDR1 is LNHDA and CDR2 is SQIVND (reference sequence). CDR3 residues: CASTPTRIRNQETQYF. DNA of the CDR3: TGTGCCAGTACCCCAACCCGGATTCGCAACCAAGAGACCCAGTACTTC.

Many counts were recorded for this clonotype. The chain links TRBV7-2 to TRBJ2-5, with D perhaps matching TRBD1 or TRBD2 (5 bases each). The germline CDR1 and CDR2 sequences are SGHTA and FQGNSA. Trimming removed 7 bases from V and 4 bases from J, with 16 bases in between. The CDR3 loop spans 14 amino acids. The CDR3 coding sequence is TGTGCCAGCACCCAGAGGGGACGGGGAGAGACCCAGTACTTC. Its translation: CASTQRGRGETQYF.

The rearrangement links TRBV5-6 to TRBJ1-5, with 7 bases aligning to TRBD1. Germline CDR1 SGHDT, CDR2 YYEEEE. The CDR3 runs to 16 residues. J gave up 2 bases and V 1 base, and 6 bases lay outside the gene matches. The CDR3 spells CASSLRGGSGNQPQHF. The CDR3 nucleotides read TGTGCCAGCAGCTTGAGAGGGGGCTCGGGCAATCAGCCCCAGCATTTT.

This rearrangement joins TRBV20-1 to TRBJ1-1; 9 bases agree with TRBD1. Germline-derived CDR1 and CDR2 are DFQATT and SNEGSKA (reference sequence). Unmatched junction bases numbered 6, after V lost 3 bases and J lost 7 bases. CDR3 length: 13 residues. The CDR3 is CSASHRGQDEAFF. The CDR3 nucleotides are TGCAGTGCTAGTCACAGGGGGCAAGATGAAGCTTTCTTT.

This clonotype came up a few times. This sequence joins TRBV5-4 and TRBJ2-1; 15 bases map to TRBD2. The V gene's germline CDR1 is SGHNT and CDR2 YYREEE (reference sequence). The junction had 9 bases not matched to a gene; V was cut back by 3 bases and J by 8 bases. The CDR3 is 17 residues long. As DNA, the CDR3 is TGTGCCAGCAGCTCCCTCCTCGGGACTAGCGGGGGGCATGAGCAGTTCTTC. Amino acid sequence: CASSSLLGTSGGHEQFF.

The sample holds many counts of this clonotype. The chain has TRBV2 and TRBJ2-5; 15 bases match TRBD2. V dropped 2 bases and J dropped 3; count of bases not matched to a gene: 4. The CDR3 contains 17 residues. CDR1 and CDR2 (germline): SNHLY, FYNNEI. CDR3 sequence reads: CASSESWTSGREETQYF. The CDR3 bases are TGTGCCAGCAGTGAATCTTGGACTAGCGGGAGGGAAGAGACCCAGTACTTC.

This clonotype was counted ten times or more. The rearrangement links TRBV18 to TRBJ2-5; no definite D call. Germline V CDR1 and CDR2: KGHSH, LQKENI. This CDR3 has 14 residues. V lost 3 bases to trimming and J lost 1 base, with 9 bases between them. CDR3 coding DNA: TGTGCCAGCTCACCGCCGAACATCCAAGAGACCCAGTACTTC. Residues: CASSPPNIQETQYF.

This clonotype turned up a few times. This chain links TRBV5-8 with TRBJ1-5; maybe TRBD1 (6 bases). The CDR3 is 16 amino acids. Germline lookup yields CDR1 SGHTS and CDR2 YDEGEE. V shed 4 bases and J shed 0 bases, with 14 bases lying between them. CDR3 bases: TGTGCCAGCAGCCGGGGGACACCCTATAGCAATCAGCCCCAGCATTTT. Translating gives CASSRGTPYSNQPQHF. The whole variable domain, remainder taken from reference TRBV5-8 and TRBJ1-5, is EAGVTQSPTHLIKTRGQQATLRCSPISGHTSVYWYQQALGLGLQFLLWYDEGEERNRGNFPPRFSGRQFPNYSSELNVNALELEDSALYLCASSRGTPYSNQPQHFGDGTRLSIL.

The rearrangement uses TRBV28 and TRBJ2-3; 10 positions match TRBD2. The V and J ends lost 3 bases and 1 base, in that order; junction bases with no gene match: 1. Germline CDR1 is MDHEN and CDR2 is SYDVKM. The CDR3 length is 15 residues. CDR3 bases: TGTGCCAGCAGTTTTGGACTAGCGGGCACAGATACGCAGTATTTT. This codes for CASSFGLAGTDTQYF.

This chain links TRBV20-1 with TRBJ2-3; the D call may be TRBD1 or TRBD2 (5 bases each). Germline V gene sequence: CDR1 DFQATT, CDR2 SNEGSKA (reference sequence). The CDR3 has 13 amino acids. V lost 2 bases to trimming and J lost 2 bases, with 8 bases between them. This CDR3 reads CSARLGTTDTQYF. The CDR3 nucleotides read TGCAGTGCTAGATTAGGGACCACAGATACGCAGTATTTT.

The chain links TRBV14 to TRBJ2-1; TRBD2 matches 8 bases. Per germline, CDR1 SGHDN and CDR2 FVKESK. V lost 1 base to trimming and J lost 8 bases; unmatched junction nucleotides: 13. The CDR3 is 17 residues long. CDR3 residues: CASSQVILAGKVYEQFF. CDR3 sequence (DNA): TGTGCCAGCAGCCAAGTGATTTTAGCGGGAAAAGTCTATGAGCAGTTCTTC.

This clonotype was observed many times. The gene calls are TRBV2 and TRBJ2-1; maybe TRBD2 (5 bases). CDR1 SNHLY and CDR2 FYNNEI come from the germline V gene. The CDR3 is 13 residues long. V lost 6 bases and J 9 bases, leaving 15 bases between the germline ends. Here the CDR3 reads CASSPLGEGEQFF. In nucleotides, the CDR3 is TGTGCCAGCAGCCCCCTGGGAGAGGGTGAGCAGTTCTTC.

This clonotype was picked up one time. CDR3 in DNA: TGTGCCAGCAGCCCTACCGGGACAGTTCTCCTCTACGAGCAGTACTTC. It encodes CASSPTGTVLLYEQYF. This sequence joins TRBV7-2 and TRBJ2-7; the match to TRBD1 covers 7 bases. With 5 bases clipped from V and 3 bases from J, the junction kept 13 bases outside the gene matches. This CDR3 is 16 amino acids long. Germline V CDR1 and CDR2: SGHTA, FQGNSA.